The sequence of this T cell receptor beta chain was determined in a study of T cell responses to AZD1222 COVID-19 vaccine. Study-level findings and limits: CD4 TCRs covered the whole spike, strongest at regions 160-218 and 743-854. Clonal diversity was possibly underestimated, and white British individuals and females predominated among donors. Nearly half of spike-specific TCRs reportedly go after variant regions that carry no mutations.

In germline, CDR1 is SGHTA, CDR2 FQGNSA. The CDR3 totals 16 residues. V dropped 5 bases and J dropped 1; count of bases not matched to a gene: 5. Details on this clone: Its matching antigen is unknown.

Method: immunoSEQ multiplex PCR; TCRdb's copy keeps in-frame clones and lacks some. The sample yields 110,000 to 150,000 clones, approximately 94% seen once. This clonotype originated in an adult in good health. Sequences were derived from peripheral blood, sampled on day 0 of AZD1222 vaccination. The chain has TRBV7-2 and TRBJ2-5; 12 bases match TRBD2. For the CDR3, the DNA is TGTGCCAGCAGCCCCGGACTAGCGGGGTCCCAAGAGACCCAGTACTTC. As protein: CASSPGLAGSQETQYF.